Given below is one TCR beta chain in context. Antigen: not known. This entry comes from a study of T cells after yellow fever vaccination. General study findings and limits: Post-booster reappearance was seen for most primary-vaccination clones (roughly 96% CD4, around 89% CD8).

TCRdb analysed the 5' RACE reads with MiXCR anew, one entry per CDR3 protein. This table has around 100,000 distinct CDR3 sequences, around 5.5% appearing once. There are 14 residues in the CDR3. The V end was cut by 1 base, the J end by 5 bases, with 11 bases between. This clonotype was sampled from a man between 18 and 29 years old who received the YFV17D yellow fever vaccine. J is TRBJ1-1 and V is TRBV12-3 or TRBV12-4, with a weak D call TRBD1 (5 bases). The material was CD8+ T cells sorted from PBMCs, obtained 10 days after the yellow fever booster vaccination. CDR3: CASSLEGSDTEAFF. The CDR3 nucleotides read TGTGCCAGCAGTTTAGAGGGGTCCGATACTGAAGCTTTCTTT.